A selection of T cell receptor beta chains follows, all from one sample in a study of blood T cells in healthy people across ages. MiXCR was run by TCRdb on the 5' RACE reads, yielding one entry per CDR3 protein. The sample lists about 810,000 distinct CDR3 sequences; about 34% were seen once. Sequencing used blood. These receptors were taken from a man aged 18 to 35 in good health. The CDR3 runs from the conserved cysteine through the conserved F or W. A D gene is named only where the DNA matches it firmly. Size is omitted from some rows. Given values are once, few, many or a class for expanded clones.

NA	TRBJ1-5	NA	TRBV27	TGTGCCAGCAGAGGGGGGTCAGGGACTAGCAATCAGCCCCAGCATTTT	CASRGGSGTSNQPQHF
NA	TRBJ2-1	many	TRBV7-2	TGTGCCAGCAGCTTAGCTGTTCGGGGCAGCTACAATGAGCAGTTCTTC	CASSLAVRGSYNEQFF
NA	TRBJ1-2	few	TRBV29-1	TGCAGCGTTGAGGGAGGGGAGAGTGGCTACACCTTC	CSVEGGESGYTF
NA	TRBJ2-5	NA	TRBV5-1	TGCGCCAGCAGCTCCGGGACTCCTTACAATGAGCAGTACTTC	CASSSGTPYNEQYF
TRBD1	TRBJ2-3	NA	TRBV7-2	TGTGCCAGCAGCATCCGGACAGGGGCCAGCACAGATACGCAGTATTTT	CASSIRTGASTDTQYF
NA	TRBJ2-3	many	TRBV29-1	TGCAGCGCTTCGACAGATACTAGCACAGATACGCAGTATTTT	CSASTDTSTDTQYF
NA	TRBJ1-5	NA	TRBV12-3/TRBV12-4	TGTGCCAGCAGTTTAGATGTGACGGTAAGCAATCAGCCCCAGCATTTT	CASSLDVTVSNQPQHF
NA	TRBJ2-1	few	TRBV30	TGTGCCTGGAGAGAGACAGTTTACAATGAGCAGTTCTTC	CAWRETVYNEQFF
NA	TRBJ2-7	few	TRBV28	TGTGCCAGCAGTTTACTTAGGGGGGCTAACGAGCAGTACTTC	CASSLLRGANEQYF
TRBD1	TRBJ2-1	once	TRBV30	TGTGCCTGGGCAGGGGGTTTTCGCGAGACCCAGTTCTTC	CAWAGGFRETQFF
TRBD2	TRBJ2-7	once	TRBV6-5	TGTGCCAGCAGTCGTCGGCTAGCGGGGAACTACAATGAGCAGTACTTC	CASSRRLAGNYNEQYF
TRBD1	TRBJ2-7	few	TRBV12-3/TRBV12-4	TGTGCCAGCAGTTACGACAGGGTAGACGAGCAGTACTTC	CASSYDRVDEQYF
TRBD1	TRBJ1-2	NA	TRBV7-9	TGTGCCAGCAGCCAACGCGGACAGGGATACTATGGCTACACCTTC	CASSQRGQGYYGYTF
NA	TRBJ2-2	NA	TRBV7-9	TGTGCCAGCAGCCCGAAGGGGTTCACCGGGGAGCTGTTTTTT	CASSPKGFTGELFF
NA	TRBJ1-2	many	TRBV29-1	TGCAGCGTCCGAACAGGGAACTATGGCTACACCTTC	CSVRTGNYGYTF
NA	TRBJ2-3	few	TRBV5-1	TGCGCCAGCAGCCCGATCGACAGCGGTACGCAGTATTTT	CASSPIDSGTQYF
TRBD1	TRBJ2-3	NA	TRBV12-3/TRBV12-4	TGTGCCAGCAGTTTTAAGACAGGGGGCAGAGCAGATACGCAGTATTTT	CASSFKTGGRADTQYF
TRBD2	TRBJ2-5	NA	TRBV5-6	TGTGCCAGCAGGTCCCTGCGGGGGAATAATCAAGAGACCCAGTACTTC	CASRSLRGNNQETQYF
NA	TRBJ2-7	NA	TRBV25-1	TGTGCCAGCACAGGCGAAGCCTACGAGCGGTACTTC	CASTGEAYERYF
TRBD1	TRBJ1-2	few	TRBV4-2	TGTGCCAGCAGCCAAGATTCGGACGGGACAGGGGACTCAAACTATGGCTACACCTTC	CASSQDSDGTGDSNYGYTF
NA	TRBJ2-7	NA	TRBV7-8	TGTGCCAGCAGCTTTATGGGGGATGGCGAGCAGTACTTC	CASSFMGDGEQYF